Listed below are T cell receptor beta chains from one sample, sequenced in a study of T cell responses to AZD1222 COVID-19 vaccine. Some clones are missing from TCRdb's copy, which holds only in-frame ones; the method was immunoSEQ multiplex PCR. The sample lists over 110,000 clones, around 90% occurring once. Material: peripheral blood, obtained 28 days after the second AZD1222 dose. The receptors were sampled from an adult who received the AZD1222 COVID-19 vaccine. Each CDR3 is given with its conserved first and last residue. The D gene is left open where the match is weak. Size is stated for part of the rows, as once, few or many counts, or as a class when the clone is expanded.

v_gene	d_gene	j_gene	abundance	CDR3aa	CDR3nt
TRBV7-2	TRBD1	TRBJ1-5	once	CASSIDRVQPQHF	TGTGCCAGCAGCATCGACAGGGTTCAGCCCCAGCATTTT
TRBV2	TRBD1	TRBJ1-5	.	CASTFSTGSQPQHF	TGTGCCAGCACTTTCTCGACAGGGAGCCAGCCCCAGCATTTT
TRBV6-6	TRBD1	TRBJ1-5	.	CASSGGQNSNQPQHF	TGTGCCAGCAGTGGGGGACAGAATAGCAATCAGCCCCAGCATTTT
TRBV7-9	TRBD2	TRBJ2-1	.	CASSLGRLAGKIRNEQFF	TGTGCCAGCAGCTTAGGTAGGCTAGCGGGGAAGATCAGGAATGAGCAGTTCTTC
TRBV29-1	.	TRBJ1-5	.	CSVVSSGGGGNQPQHF	TGCAGCGTTGTTTCTTCGGGGGGAGGAGGCAATCAGCCCCAGCATTTT
TRBV27	.	TRBJ2-7	once	CASSFSGTSSYEQYF	TGTGCCAGCAGTTTTTCGGGGACGAGTTCCTACGAGCAGTACTTC
TRBV28	.	TRBJ1-5	.	CASRNIGAGGNQPQHF	TGTGCCAGCAGGAACATCGGGGCAGGGGGCAATCAGCCCCAGCATTTT
TRBV7-2	.	TRBJ2-2	.	CASSPRGTGELFF	TGTGCCAGCAGCCCGAGGGGCACCGGGGAGCTGTTTTTT
TRBV7-2	.	TRBJ1-1	.	CASSEGGGTEAFF	TGTGCCAGCAGCGAAGGAGGGGGAACTGAAGCTTTCTTT
TRBV15	TRBD1	TRBJ1-2	.	CATSTAGQIYGYTF	TGTGCCACCAGCACTGCGGGACAGATCTATGGCTACACCTTC
TRBV11-2	TRBD2	TRBJ2-7	once	CASSLPGLAGGYEQYF	TGTGCCAGCAGCCTACCGGGACTAGCGGGAGGGTACGAGCAGTACTTC
TRBV7-2	.	TRBJ2-3	.	CASSPGLSTDTQYF	TGTGCCAGCAGCCCCGGACTTTCCACAGATACGCAGTATTTT
TRBV18	.	TRBJ2-7	.	CASSPIDRVGTEQYF	TGTGCCAGCTCACCAATTGATCGAGTCGGTACCGAGCAGTACTTC
TRBV2	.	TRBJ1-5	.	CASSEIRDAISNQPQHF	TGTGCCAGCAGTGAAATAAGGGACGCCATATCGAATCAGCCCCAGCATTTT
TRBV4-2	.	TRBJ1-6	.	CASSQVRGSPLHF	TGTGCCAGCAGCCAAGTAAGAGGATCACCCCTCCACTTT
TRBV28	TRBD2	TRBJ2-7	.	CASSFLSSGYWDEQYF	TGTGCCAGCAGTTTTCTGAGTAGCGGGTACTGGGACGAGCAGTACTTC
TRBV30	.	TRBJ2-1	.	CAWSGSRHPAPSEQFF	TGTGCCTGGAGTGGGAGTAGGCACCCGGCCCCGTCGGAGCAGTTCTTC
TRBV2	.	TRBJ1-5	.	CASSYRTSQHF	TGTGCCAGCAGTTATAGGACTAGCCAGCATTTT
TRBV3-1/TRBV3-2	.	TRBJ2-7	few	CASSQDKGRPRWEQYF	TGTGCCAGCAGCCAAGATAAGGGGAGGCCGAGGTGGGAGCAGTACTTC
TRBV5-1	.	TRBJ1-3	.	CASQREGTGNTIYF	TGCGCCAGCCAACGGGAGGGGACTGGAAACACCATATATTTT
TRBV6-5	TRBD1	TRBJ1-6	.	CASRGQGDYNSPLHF	TGTGCCAGCAGGGGACAGGGGGACTATAATTCACCCCTCCACTTT
TRBV28	.	TRBJ1-5	.	CASRTNLRVGNQPQHF	TGTGCCAGCAGAACAAACTTGAGGGTAGGTAATCAGCCCCAGCATTTT
TRBV7-9	.	TRBJ2-2	.	CASTLSSWGRGELFF	TGTGCCAGCACCCTCTCGTCATGGGGTAGAGGGGAGCTGTTTTTT
TRBV9	TRBD2	TRBJ2-3	.	CASSVGASGAVDTQYF	TGTGCCAGCAGCGTAGGCGCTAGCGGGGCGGTGGATACGCAGTATTTT
TRBV6-5	.	TRBJ1-1	once	CASSYSSRGNTEAFF	TGTGCCAGCAGTTACTCGTCCCGGGGTAACACTGAAGCTTTCTTT
TRBV6-5	.	TRBJ2-1	.	CASTLQYNEQFF	TGTGCCAGCACATTACAGTACAATGAGCAGTTCTTC
TRBV12-3/TRBV12-4	.	TRBJ1-5	.	CASRIRLNQPQHF	TGTGCCAGCAGAATACGGTTAAATCAGCCCCAGCATTTT
TRBV18	.	TRBJ1-2	.	CASSPPLSQGYTF	TGTGCCAGCTCACCACCCCTCTCTCAAGGCTACACCTTC
TRBV5-1	.	TRBJ1-1	.	CATSVGVNTEAFF	TGCGCCACGTCGGTCGGGGTGAACACTGAAGCTTTCTTT
TRBV11-2	TRBD2	TRBJ2-5	once	CASSLERGRQETQYF	TGTGCCAGCAGCTTAGAACGCGGGAGACAAGAGACCCAGTACTTC
TRBV19	TRBD1	TRBJ1-1	once	CASTSTGGRAEAFF	TGTGCCAGTACTTCGACAGGGGGTAGGGCGGAAGCTTTCTTT
TRBV7-9	.	TRBJ1-4	.	CASSRTSEKLFF	TGTGCCAGCAGCCGGACCTCTGAAAAACTGTTTTTT
TRBV29-1	.	TRBJ2-7	.	CSVVTSEQYF	TGCAGCGTGGTTACGAGCGAGCAGTACTTC
TRBV6-5	TRBD1	TRBJ2-3	.	CASTRQGSTDTQYF	TGTGCCAGCACCCGACAGGGTAGCACAGATACGCAGTATTTT
TRBV20-1	.	TRBJ2-5	.	CSARHLETQYF	TGCAGTGCTAGACACCTCGAGACCCAGTACTTC
TRBV6-5	.	TRBJ1-1	.	CASGSATQGLTEAFF	TGTGCCAGCGGGTCAGCCACACAGGGTCTCACTGAAGCTTTCTTT
TRBV28	TRBD1	TRBJ1-2	.	CASSLLDRLAYGYTF	TGTGCCAGCAGTTTACTGGACAGGCTAGCGTATGGCTACACCTTC
TRBV24-1	.	TRBJ1-5	.	CATSDPGSGQPQHF	TGTGCCACCAGTGATCCGGGGAGCGGGCAGCCCCAGCATTTT
TRBV19	TRBD2	TRBJ2-2	.	CASSTSRDYSGELFF	TGTGCCAGTAGTACGTCCCGGGACTATTCCGGGGAGCTGTTTTTT
TRBV18	.	TRBJ2-7	.	CASSPSFPEQYF	TGTGCCAGCTCACCCTCGTTCCCCGAGCAGTACTTC
TRBV6-6	.	TRBJ2-7	.	CASSYALYEQYF	TGTGCCAGCAGTTACGCCCTCTACGAGCAGTACTTC
TRBV18	TRBD1	TRBJ1-5	.	CASSPGQGNQPQHF	TGTGCCAGCTCACCTGGACAGGGCAATCAGCCCCAGCATTTT
TRBV6-5	TRBD2	TRBJ2-1	.	CASSAKREVNEQFF	TGTGCCAGCAGCGCCAAACGGGAGGTCAATGAGCAGTTCTTC
TRBV18	.	TRBJ1-5	.	CASSLNGPDNQPQHF	TGTGCCAGCTCACTTAACGGACCGGACAATCAGCCCCAGCATTTT
TRBV29-1	TRBD2	TRBJ2-3	.	CSVRGGPSTDTQYF	TGCAGCGTTCGCGGGGGGCCCAGCACAGATACGCAGTATTTT